The T cell receptor delta chain described here comes from a study of human gamma delta and Vdelta1 T cells. V gave up 0 bases and J gave up 7 bases, with 27 bases separating them. Germline CDR1 is TSWWSYY and CDR2 is QGS. The CDR3 totals 19 residues. Study findings and constraints: Reportedly, Delta One T cells were polyclonal and broadly targeted acute myeloid leukemia.

TCRdb re-called clones from the PCR reads via CATT. The table includes about 6,100 delta-chain clones, around two fifths detected once. In this sample, this clone is medium-sized. Its antigen is not identified. The sequenced sample consisted of Vdelta1 gamma-delta T cells from blood grown in culture (DOT cells). The genes are TRDV1 and TRDJ1, with D possibly TRDD3 on 5 matching bases. The source is a human donor in good health. In DNA form, the CDR3 reads TGTGCTCTTGGGGAACTTTCCCCCCGTCTCCGGGGGGGTCGCTTTAAACTCATCTTT. Amino acid sequence: CALGELSPRLRGGRFKLIF.